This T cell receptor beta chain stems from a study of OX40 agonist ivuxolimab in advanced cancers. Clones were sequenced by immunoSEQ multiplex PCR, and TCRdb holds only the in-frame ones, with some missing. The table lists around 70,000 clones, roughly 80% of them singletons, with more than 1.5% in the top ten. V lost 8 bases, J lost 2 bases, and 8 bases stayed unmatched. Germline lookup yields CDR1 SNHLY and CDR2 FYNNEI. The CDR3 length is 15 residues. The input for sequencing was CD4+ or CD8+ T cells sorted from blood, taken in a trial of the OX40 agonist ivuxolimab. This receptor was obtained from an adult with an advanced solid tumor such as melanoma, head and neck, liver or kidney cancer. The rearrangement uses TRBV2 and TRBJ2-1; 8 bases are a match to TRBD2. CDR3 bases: TGTGCCAGCGACCAGTGGGGACTAGCCTACAATGAGCAGTTCTTC. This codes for CASDQWGLAYNEQFF. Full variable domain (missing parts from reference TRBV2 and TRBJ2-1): EPEVTQTPSHQVTQMGQEVILRCVPISNHLYFYWYRQILGQKVEFLVSFYNNEISEKSEIFDDQFSVERPDGSNFTLKIRSTKLEDSAMYFCASDQWGLAYNEQFFGPGTRLTVL.